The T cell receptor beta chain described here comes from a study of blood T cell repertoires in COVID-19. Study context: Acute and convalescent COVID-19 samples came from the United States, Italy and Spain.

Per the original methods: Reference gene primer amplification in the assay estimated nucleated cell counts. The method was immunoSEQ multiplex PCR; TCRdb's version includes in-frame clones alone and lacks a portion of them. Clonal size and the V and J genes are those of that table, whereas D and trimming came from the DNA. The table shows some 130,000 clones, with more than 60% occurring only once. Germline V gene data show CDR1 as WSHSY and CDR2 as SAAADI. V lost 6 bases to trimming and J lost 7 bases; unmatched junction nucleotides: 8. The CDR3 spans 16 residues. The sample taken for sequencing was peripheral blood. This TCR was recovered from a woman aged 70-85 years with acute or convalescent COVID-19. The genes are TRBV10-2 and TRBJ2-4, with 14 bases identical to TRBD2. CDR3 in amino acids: CASSVTSGGAGNIQYF. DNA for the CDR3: TGCGCCAGCAGCGTGACTAGCGGGGGGGCTGGGAACATTCAGTACTTC.